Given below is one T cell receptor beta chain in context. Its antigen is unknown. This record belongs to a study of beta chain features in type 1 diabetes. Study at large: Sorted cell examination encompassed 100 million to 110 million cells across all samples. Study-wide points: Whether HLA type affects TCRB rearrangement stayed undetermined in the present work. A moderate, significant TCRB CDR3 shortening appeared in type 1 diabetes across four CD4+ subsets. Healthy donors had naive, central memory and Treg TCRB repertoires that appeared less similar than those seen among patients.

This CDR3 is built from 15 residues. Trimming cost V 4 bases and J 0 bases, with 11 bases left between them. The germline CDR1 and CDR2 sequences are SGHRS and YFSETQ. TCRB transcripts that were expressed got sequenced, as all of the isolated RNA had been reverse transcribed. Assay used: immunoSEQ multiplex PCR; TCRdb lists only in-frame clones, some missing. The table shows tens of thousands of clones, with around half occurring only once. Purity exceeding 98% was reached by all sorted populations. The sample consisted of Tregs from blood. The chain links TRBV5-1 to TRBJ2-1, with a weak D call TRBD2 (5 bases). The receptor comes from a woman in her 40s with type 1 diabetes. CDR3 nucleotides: TGCGCCAGCAGCCAGAGACTATTCTCCTACAATGAGCAGTTCTTC. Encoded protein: CASSQRLFSYNEQFF.